This entry lists 17 T cell receptor beta chains sequenced from one sample in a study of shared T cell receptors in the human thymus. Sequencing used immunoSEQ multiplex PCR; TCRdb keeps in-frame clones, though not all of them. The table has 600,000 or so clones, around 87% seen once. The same sample was also used in a study of human thymus T cells.

The source material was thymocytes. Source of these receptors: a boy under three years old with a congenital heart defect.

The J gene is TRBJ2-2, the V gene TRBV27; no clear D gene. The germline CDR1 and CDR2 sequences are MNHEY and SMNVEV (reference sequence). The ends were cut back, 5 bases at V and 7 bases at J, with 8 bases in the middle. CDR3 length: 12 residues. The CDR3 bases are TGTGCCAGCAGTCCCAGATGCGGGGAGCTGTTTTTT. Translated, it gives CASSPRCGELFF.

The V and J genes are TRBV25-1 and TRBJ2-5; 7 bases line up with TRBD2. From germline, CDR1 is MGHDK and CDR2 SYGVNS. The CDR3 extends over 17 amino acids. The junction had 13 bases not matched to a gene; V was cut back by 6 bases and J by 0 bases. The CDR3 sequence is CASRSTSTTSDQETQYF. Here the CDR3 DNA reads TGTGCCAGCAGGAGTACGTCTACTACTAGCGACCAAGAGACCCAGTACTTC.

The V and J genes are TRBV29-1 and TRBJ2-2, with TRBD2 identical over 8 bases. CDR1 and CDR2 from the germline V gene are SQVTM and ANQGSEA. The V and J ends lost 0 bases and 0 bases, in that order; junction bases with no gene match: 3. This CDR3 contains 16 residues. CDR3 nucleotide sequence: TGCAGCGTTGAAGAGCGCGGGAGGTCGAACACCGGGGAGCTGTTTTTT. Protein product: CSVEERGRSNTGELFF.

This rearrangement joins TRBV6-6 to TRBJ2-7; D is ambiguous. The CDR3 is made up of 11 amino acids. The germline CDR1 and CDR2 sequences are MNHNY and SVGAGI (reference sequence). The V gene lost 2 bases and the J gene lost 5 bases, with 4 bases spanning the gap. The DNA of the CDR3 is TGTGCCAGCAGTTACGAGCACGAGCAGTACTTC. Protein: CASSYEHEQYF.

The J gene is TRBJ2-6, the V gene TRBV7-2, with TRBD2 identical over 13 bases. CDR1 and CDR2 from the germline V gene are SGHTA and FQGNSA. The V gene end was trimmed by 5 bases and the J gene end by 0 bases; junction bases not matched to a gene: 4. The CDR3 has 18 amino acids. Here the CDR3 DNA reads TGTGCCAGCAGCAAGACTAGCGGGGGGTACTCTGGGGCCAACGTCCTGACTTTC. It translates to CASSKTSGGYSGANVLTF.

In this sample, this clone turned up once. This sequence joins TRBV18 and TRBJ1-1; TRBD1 is a possible D gene (6 bases). Germline V CDR1 and CDR2: KGHSH, LQKENI. Trimming cost V 4 bases and J 5 bases, with 20 bases left between them. The CDR3 is made up of 16 amino acids. Here the CDR3 DNA reads TGTGCCAGCTCACTAGTTCCGCCCAGGGGAGGGACTGAAGCTTTCTTT. Its translation is CASSLVPPRGGTEAFF.

The chain uses TRBV11-2 and TRBJ1-6, with D maybe TRBD1 (5 bases). CDR3 size: 15 residues. V lost 5 bases, J lost 6 bases, and 14 bases lay in between. Germline V gene sequence: CDR1 SGHAT, CDR2 FQNNGV. In DNA form, the CDR3 reads TGTGCCAGCAGCGGCTGGGACTTGGGTAATTCACCCCTCCACTTT. Encoded protein: CASSGWDLGNSPLHF.

The gene calls are TRBV27 and TRBJ2-7; TRBD2 matches 12 bases. This CDR3 has 14 residues. CDR1 and CDR2 from the germline V gene are MNHEY and SMNVEV (reference sequence). V lost 5 bases to trimming and J lost 2 bases; unmatched junction nucleotides: 1. CDR3 sequence: CASSPSGGAYEQYF. CDR3 DNA: TGTGCCAGCAGTCCTAGCGGGGGGGCCTACGAGCAGTACTTC.

This sequence joins TRBV28 and TRBJ2-2; TRBD2 matches 14 bases. The V segment lost 6 bases and the J segment 1 base; nucleotides outside the gene matches: 4. Germline CDR1 and CDR2: MDHEN and SYDVKM. CDR3 length: 17 amino acids. The CDR3 protein is CASRRTSGGLNTGELFF. CDR3 nucleotide sequence: TGTGCCAGCAGACGGACTAGCGGGGGGCTGAACACCGGGGAGCTGTTTTTT. The complete variable domain, with remaining parts taken from reference TRBV28 and TRBJ2-2, reads DVKVTQSSRYLVKRTGEKVFLECVQDMDHENMFWYRQDPGLGLRLIYFSYDVKMKEKGDIPEGYSVSREKKERFSLILESASTNQTSMYLCASRRTSGGLNTGELFFGEGSRLTVL.

The chain carries TRBV5-4 and TRBJ2-3, with 11 bases that match TRBD2. With V trimmed by 4 bases and J by 0 bases, 1 base remained unmatched. Germline values: CDR1 SGHNT, CDR2 YYREEE (reference sequence). This CDR3 has 15 residues. The CDR3 loop reads CASSLAGGSTDTQYF. In nucleotides, the CDR3 is TGTGCCAGCAGCCTAGCGGGGGGAAGCACAGATACGCAGTATTTT.

This chain connects TRBV28 to TRBJ2-7, with unresolved D. This CDR3 spans 14 amino acids. Per the germline V gene, CDR1 is MDHEN and CDR2 is SYDVKM. Deletions cut 5 bases from V and 3 bases from J, with 14 bases between. CDR3 DNA sequence: TGTGCCAGCAGTCGGTTCCACCGAGGCTACGAGCAGTACTTC. Encoded protein: CASSRFHRGYEQYF.

The V gene is TRBV6-1, the J gene TRBJ1-1; 7 bases match TRBD1. The germline V gene has CDR1 MNHNS and CDR2 SASEGT. The CDR3 sequence is 14 residues long. The V and J ends lost 6 bases and 1 base, in that order; junction bases with no gene match: 5. The DNA of the CDR3 is TGTGCCAGCAGAGATGACAGGGAGAACACTGAAGCTTTCTTT. Its translation is CASRDDRENTEAFF.

This clone was seen only once. The genes are TRBV20-1 and TRBJ2-7, with D possibly TRBD2 on 5 matching bases. Trimming cost V 4 bases and J 4 bases, with 8 bases left between them. The CDR3 has 11 residues. Germline V CDR1 and CDR2: DFQATT, SNEGSKA (reference sequence). The CDR3 loop reads CSATTSYEQYF. CDR3 coding DNA: TGCAGTGCTACCACTAGTTACGAGCAGTACTTC.

The rearrangement joins TRBV5-4 to TRBJ2-7; the match to TRBD1 covers 8 bases. After removal of 2 bases from V and 5 bases from J, the junction contained 9 bases not matched to a gene. Germline CDR1 and CDR2: SGHNT and YYREEE (reference sequence). This CDR3 is 15 amino acids long. The DNA of the CDR3 is TGTGCCAGCAGCTTACGACAGGGGTTTACCGACGAGCAGTACTTC. Translated: CASSLRQGFTDEQYF. Using reference TRBV5-4 and TRBJ2-7 for the parts outside the CDR3, the full variable domain is ETGVTQSPTHLIKTRGQQVTLRCSSQSGHNTVSWYQQALGQGPQFIFQYYREEENGRGNFPPRFSGLQFPNYSSELNVNALELDDSALYLCASSLRQGFTDEQYFGPGTRLTVT.

The chain recombines TRBV14 with TRBJ1-2; D unresolved. With 3 bases removed from V and 2 bases from J, the gap between germline ends came to 7 bases. Germline lookup yields CDR1 SGHDN and CDR2 FVKESK. The CDR3 is made up of 13 amino acids. CDR3 loop: CASSHTGNYGYTF. CDR3 sequence (DNA): TGTGCCAGCAGCCATACGGGAAACTATGGCTACACCTTC.

V and J are TRBV10-2 and TRBJ1-2; no clear D. Looked up from germline, CDR1 is WSHSY and CDR2 is SAAADI. The V end was cut by 6 bases, the J end by 5 bases, with 16 bases between. The CDR3 is made up of 14 amino acids. Written as DNA, the CDR3 is TGCGCCAGCAGCGAGCGGAGGGAGAGGTATGGCTACACCTTC. Translating gives CASSERRERYGYTF.

V gene TRBV4-1 combines with J gene TRBJ1-5, with D perhaps TRBD1 (5 bases). Between the trimmed V and J ends, which lost 2 bases and 9 bases, there was a span of 26 bases. CDR3 length equals 18 residues. Germline assignment: CDR1 MGHRA and CDR2 YSYEKL. CDR3 loop: CASSQTDSPPLKDRPQHF. The CDR3 DNA reads as TGCGCCAGCAGCCAAACAGACAGCCCCCCGCTAAAGGATCGGCCCCAGCATTTT.